Each of the 9 T cell receptor beta chains below was sequenced from the same sample in a study of cytomegalovirus exposure and HLA in healthy donors (dated by TCRdb to about 2017). Library preparation used the immunoSEQ multiplex PCR assay. For the multiplex PCR, a mixture combining 60 forward primers for TCR Vbeta segments and 13 reverse primers for TCR Jbeta segments was used. As stored in TCRdb, this immuneACCESS dataset retains in-frame rearrangements with V and J assigned. A fraction of the clones does not appear; measured against another copy, unresolved V genes explain less than half of the discrepancy, and the remainder lacks a known reason. The sample's table lists a count of tens of thousands of clones. About 6% of the sample is taken by the ten largest. The sequencing sample was made of PBMCs. The receptors stem from a human donor in good health.

The V gene is TRBV2, the J gene TRBJ2-3; 8 bases align to TRBD1. V was pared by 5 bases and J by 0 bases, with 7 bases of the junction left unmatched. CDR1 and CDR2 from the germline V gene are SNHLY and FYNNEI. CDR3 size: 16 residues. The CDR3 coding sequence is TGTGCCAGCAGTTACACAGGGGGTCGGAGCACAGATACGCAGTATTTT. Its protein is CASSYTGGRSTDTQYF.

This sequence joins TRBV6-5 and TRBJ1-5; TRBD1 might be the D (5 bases). The CDR3 extends over 14 amino acids. Trimming removed 6 bases at V and 6 bases at J, with 15 bases between. Germline lookup yields CDR1 MNHEY and CDR2 SVGAGI. CDR3 sequence (DNA): TGTGCCAGCAGCCTCGACAGCGGGAGTCAGCCCCAGCATTTT. Its translation: CASSLDSGSQPQHF.

The CDR3 protein is CASSLLTAYEQYF. The CDR3 nucleotides are TGTGCCAGCAGCTTATTGACAGCCTACGAGCAGTACTTC. This chain joins TRBV11-2 and TRBJ2-7; possible D gene TRBD1, 5 bases. V was pared by 2 bases and J by 2 bases, with 7 bases between. This CDR3 region has 13 residues. Germline V gene lookup returns CDR1 SGHAT and CDR2 FQNNGV.

J is TRBJ1-2 and V is TRBV11-2; weak D call: TRBD1 (5 bases). The CDR3 length is 15 residues. The germline V gene encodes CDR1 SGHAT and CDR2 FQNNGV. The V end was cut by 4 bases, the J end by 0 bases, with 12 bases between. As DNA, the CDR3 is TGTGCCAGCAGCTCCGGTATGGGGCCTAACTATGGCTACACCTTC. Translated: CASSSGMGPNYGYTF. The whole variable domain, filled in from reference TRBV11-2 and TRBJ1-2, reads EAGVAQSPRYKIIEKRQSVAFWCNPISGHATLYWYQQILGQGPKLLIQFQNNGVVDDSQLPKDRFSAERLKGVDSTLKIQPAKLEDSAVYLCASSSGMGPNYGYTFGSGTRLTVV.

V gene TRBV29-1 combines with J gene TRBJ1-3; TRBD1 is a possible D gene (5 bases). CDR1 and CDR2 (germline): SQVTM, ANQGSEA. The CDR3 is made up of 12 amino acids. Trimming removed 4 bases from V and 4 bases from J, with 8 bases in between. CDR3 region: CSVGQQGNTIYF. DNA of the CDR3: TGCAGCGTTGGACAGCAGGGAAACACCATATATTTT.

V and J are TRBV5-5 and TRBJ2-3, with 7 bases fitting TRBD1. After removal of 5 bases from V and 7 bases from J, the junction contained 13 bases not matched to a gene. Germline V gene data show CDR1 as SGHKS and CDR2 as YYEKEE (reference sequence). The CDR3 sequence is 15 residues long. For the CDR3, the DNA is TGTGCCAGCAGTTTGAGGACAGGACAATATCATACGCAGTATTTT. Translating gives CASSLRTGQYHTQYF.

The V gene is TRBV29-1, the J gene TRBJ1-2; D might be TRBD1 (5 bases). The CDR3 consists of 15 residues. Germline loops: CDR1 SQVTM, CDR2 ANQGSEA. CDR3: CRQMGLHTNRNGYTF. DNA of the CDR3: TGCAGGCAAATGGGACTCCATACTAACAGGAATGGCTACACCTTC.

The rearrangement uses TRBV6-6 and TRBJ1-1; D gene uncertain. Germline CDR1 reads MNHNY; CDR2 reads SVGAGI (reference sequence). V dropped 4 bases and J dropped 7 bases, with 16 bases sitting between them. The CDR3 runs to 14 residues. CDR3 sequence (DNA): TGTGCCAGCAGTTCCTTAGCCCCGTCAGATGAAGCTTTCTTT. This sequence encodes CASSSLAPSDEAFF.

V is TRBV6-5 and J is TRBJ2-3; 7 nucleotides agree with TRBD1. Germline V gene data show CDR1 as MNHEY and CDR2 as SVGAGI. CDR3 length: 13 residues. Germline trimming cut 8 bases from V and 2 bases from J; bases unmatched to any gene: 4. CDR3 coding DNA: TGTGCCAGCCTCGACAGGGTCACAGATACGCAGTATTTT. Translating gives CASLDRVTDTQYF.